The 29 T cell receptor beta chains given below trace back to one sample, sequenced in a study of cytomegalovirus exposure and HLA in healthy donors. The data were produced by immunoSEQ multiplex PCR, yet TCRdb's version contains in-frame clones alone and is incomplete. Found here are 120,000 or so clones, about 82% of them singletons; the top ten hold over 4%. Sequencing used PBMCs. These receptors all stem from a young man in good health and CMV-seronegative.

CDR3 sequence reads: CSVGQGSVYTEAFF. The CDR3 DNA reads TGCAGCGTCGGACAGGGGTCAGTGTACACTGAAGCTTTCTTT. The rearrangement links TRBV29-1 to TRBJ1-1; 9 bases are shared with TRBD1. Germline V lookup: CDR1 SQVTM, CDR2 ANQGSEA. The CDR3 sequence is 14 residues long. After removal of 6 bases from V and 3 bases from J, the junction contained 8 bases not matched to a gene.

The gene calls are TRBV10-3 and TRBJ1-5; 8 bases align to TRBD1. Germline CDR1 and CDR2: ENHRY and SYGVKD. The CDR3 contains 14 residues. V dropped 4 bases and J dropped 6; count of bases not matched to a gene: 5. CDR3 in amino acids: CAISGRDRSQPQHF. The CDR3 DNA reads as TGTGCCATCAGTGGGCGGGACAGGAGTCAGCCCCAGCATTTT.

The J gene is TRBJ2-1, the V gene TRBV11-3; D unresolved. The V gene's germline CDR1 is SGHNT and CDR2 YENEEA. Deletions cut 1 base from V and 9 bases from J, with 10 bases between. This CDR3 spans 13 amino acids. The CDR3 here is CASSLVSKSEQFF. CDR3 nucleotide sequence: TGTGCCAGCAGCTTAGTTAGTAAAAGTGAGCAGTTCTTC.

The J gene is TRBJ2-2, the V gene TRBV2; 12 bases align to TRBD2. From germline, CDR1 is SNHLY and CDR2 FYNNEI. The CDR3 is 14 residues long. Trimming took 6 bases from V and 5 from J; bases not matched to a gene: 1. CDR3 sequence: CASRTSGSTGELFF. CDR3 nucleotides: TGTGCCAGCAGGACTAGCGGGAGTACCGGGGAGCTGTTTTTT.

The chain uses TRBV7-2 and TRBJ1-1; D is unclear. The CDR3 covers 18 residues. Looked up from germline, CDR1 is SGHTA and CDR2 is FQGNSA. V lost 7 bases to trimming and J lost 0 bases, with 24 bases between them. The CDR3 bases are TGTGCCAGCACCCCGTCCCCAGGCGCAAAGGACTTGAACACTGAAGCTTTCTTT. Its protein product is CASTPSPGAKDLNTEAFF.

This chain uses TRBV19 with TRBJ2-3; weak D call: TRBD1 (6 bases). The CDR3 is 20 residues long. Germline CDR1 and CDR2: LNHDA and SQIVND (reference sequence). Trimming stripped 1 base from V and 3 bases from J, with 26 bases between. CDR3 region: CASSIGLVATGWGWTDTQYF. CDR3 in DNA: TGTGCCAGTAGTATAGGCTTAGTGGCAACAGGGTGGGGATGGACAGATACGCAGTATTTT.

The chain uses TRBV27 and TRBJ2-3; 7 bases align to TRBD1. V trimming: 3 bases; J trimming: 4 bases; junction bases outside the gene matches: 7. The CDR3 sequence is 15 residues long. The V gene's germline CDR1 is MNHEY and CDR2 SMNVEV (reference sequence). The CDR3: CASSLAQGIADTQYF. CDR3 DNA: TGTGCCAGCAGTTTGGCACAGGGGATCGCAGATACGCAGTATTTT.

The rearrangement uses TRBV9 and TRBJ2-4; tentative D call: TRBD2 (5 bases). This CDR3 has 13 amino acids. Trimming took 0 bases from V and 6 from J, leaving 7 bases between them. Germline V CDR1 and CDR2: SGDLS, YYNGEE. The CDR3 here is CASSVEGGNIQYF. The CDR3 bases are TGTGCCAGCAGCGTAGAAGGAGGAAACATTCAGTACTTC. The full variable domain, its missing parts supplied by reference TRBV9 and TRBJ2-4, is DSGVTQTPKHLITATGQRVTLRCSPRSGDLSVYWYQQSLDQGLQFLIQYYNGEERAKGNILERFSAQQFPDLHSELNLSSLELGDSALYFCASSVEGGNIQYFGAGTRLSVL.

This chain connects TRBV20-1 to TRBJ2-7, with 7 bases lining up with TRBD2. Germline V gene data show CDR1 as DFQATT and CDR2 as SNEGSKA (reference sequence). The V segment lost 3 bases and the J segment 7 bases; nucleotides outside the gene matches: 0. This CDR3 has 10 amino acids. CDR3 protein: CSASSGEQYF. CDR3 DNA sequence: TGCAGTGCTAGTAGCGGGGAGCAGTACTTC.

This sequence joins TRBV6-5 and TRBJ1-2; weak D call: TRBD1 (5 bases). Germline values: CDR1 MNHEY, CDR2 SVGAGI. The CDR3 spans 13 residues. The V end was cut by 6 bases, the J end by 3 bases, with 11 bases between. The DNA of the CDR3 is TGTGCCAGCAGACCCGACAGTTACTATGGCTACACCTTC. This gives the protein CASRPDSYYGYTF.

The chain links TRBV6-1 to TRBJ2-3; weak D call: TRBD2 (6 bases). The length of the CDR3 is 15 residues. With 3 bases removed from V and 1 base from J, the gap between germline ends came to 11 bases. The germline V gene has CDR1 MNHNS and CDR2 SASEGT. The CDR3 reads CASSETSSGTDTQYF. For the CDR3, the DNA is TGTGCCAGCAGTGAGACTAGTTCGGGCACAGATACGCAGTATTTT.

The rearrangement uses TRBV5-8 and TRBJ2-7; D possibly corresponds to TRBD1 (5 bases). There are 13 residues in the CDR3. Looked up from germline, CDR1 is SGHTS and CDR2 is YDEGEE. With 2 bases removed from V and 5 bases from J, the gap between germline ends came to 11 bases. CDR3 residues: CASSLTRAHEQYF. The CDR3 nucleotides read TGTGCCAGCAGCTTAACCAGGGCTCACGAGCAGTACTTC.

V usage is TRBV27 and J usage is TRBJ2-7; 7 bases match TRBD2. The CDR3 totals 15 residues. Germline CDR1 reads MNHEY; CDR2 reads SMNVEV (reference sequence). V shed 6 bases, J shed 0 bases, and the junction held 8 bases outside the gene matches. CDR3 DNA sequence: TGTGCCAGCAGCGTCGCGGGAGTTTCCTCCTACGAGCAGTACTTC. It specifies CASSVAGVSSYEQYF.

This clone occurred once. The chain employs TRBV6-5 and TRBJ2-1; D remains unclear. This CDR3 region has 16 residues. Trimming took 2 bases from V and 0 from J, leaving 11 bases between them. The germline gives CDR1 MNHEY, CDR2 SVGAGI. CDR3 nucleotide sequence: TGTGCCAGCAGTTACAGGCTAGGAAGCTCCTACAATGAGCAGTTCTTC. Residues: CASSYRLGSSYNEQFF.

The sample holds one count of this clone. V is TRBV5-6 and J is TRBJ2-2, with 8 bases aligning to TRBD1. The CDR3 has 15 residues. Trimming cost V 0 bases and J 6 bases; bases outside gene matches: 4. Germline V gene data show CDR1 as SGHDT and CDR2 as YYEEEE. The CDR3 here is CASSLALTGAGELFF. The CDR3 DNA is TGTGCCAGCAGCTTGGCCCTGACAGGGGCCGGGGAGCTGTTTTTT.

The V call is TRBV19, the J call TRBJ2-7; perhaps TRBD1 as D (6 bases). CDR3 size: 15 residues. The germline gives CDR1 LNHDA, CDR2 SQIVND (reference sequence). The V gene lost 3 bases and the J gene lost 3 bases, with 15 bases spanning the gap. CDR3 region: CASSMGDKRVYEQYF. The CDR3 bases are TGTGCCAGTAGTATGGGGGACAAGAGAGTCTACGAGCAGTACTTC.

This chain joins TRBV9 and TRBJ2-1; 10 bases are a match to TRBD1. The CDR3 contains 18 residues. V lost 0 bases and J lost 9; bases outside the gene matches: 15. CDR1 and CDR2 (germline): SGDLS, YYNGEE. The CDR3: CASSVGRGQGSPQGEQFF. The CDR3 nucleotides read TGTGCCAGCAGCGTAGGTAGGGGACAGGGGTCGCCCCAGGGTGAGCAGTTCTTC.

The rearrangement uses TRBV7-2 and TRBJ1-3; 8 nucleotides match TRBD1. The junction had 16 bases not matched to a gene; V was cut back by 4 bases and J by 8 bases. This CDR3 has 17 residues. Germline V CDR1 and CDR2: SGHTA, FQGNSA. CDR3 residues: CASSWGTGPRGRDTIYF. The CDR3 DNA sequence: TGTGCCAGCAGCTGGGGGACAGGACCGCGTGGTAGGGACACCATATATTTT.

This clone has just a few counts. The chain uses TRBV9 and TRBJ2-2, with 7 bases identical to TRBD1. The CDR3 totals 17 residues. After removal of 1 base from V and 2 bases from J, the junction contained 8 bases not matched to a gene. Germline V gene lookup returns CDR1 SGDLS and CDR2 YYNGEE. The CDR3 DNA follows: TGTGCCAGCAGCGTACCAACGGGACAGCCCAACACCGGGGAGCTGTTTTTT. Residues: CASSVPTGQPNTGELFF. The variable domain in full, with the rest retrieved from reference TRBV9 and TRBJ2-2, is DSGVTQTPKHLITATGQRVTLRCSPRSGDLSVYWYQQSLDQGLQFLIQYYNGEERAKGNILERFSAQQFPDLHSELNLSSLELGDSALYFCASSVPTGQPNTGELFFGEGSRLTVL.

The V call is TRBV27, the J call TRBJ1-2; 8 positions agree with TRBD1. After removal of 9 bases from V and 1 base from J, the junction contained 10 bases not matched to a gene. This CDR3 is 15 amino acids long. The germline V gene has CDR1 MNHEY and CDR2 SMNVEV (reference sequence). The CDR3 spells CASALRGQGNYGYTF. CDR3 in DNA: TGTGCCAGTGCCCTAAGAGGACAGGGTAACTATGGCTACACCTTC.

The V call is TRBV7-8, the J call TRBJ2-5; 12 bases line up with TRBD2. From germline, CDR1 is SGHVS and CDR2 FQNEAQ. The V segment lost 7 bases and the J segment 5 bases; nucleotides outside the gene matches: 11. This CDR3 is built from 16 residues. This CDR3 reads CASIDETSGGLETQYF. Here the CDR3 DNA reads TGTGCCAGCATCGACGAGACTAGCGGGGGTTTGGAGACCCAGTACTTC.

V and J are TRBV27 and TRBJ2-7, with 9 bases lining up with TRBD1. The ends lost 4 bases at V and 4 bases at J; junction bases unmatched: 5. Germline V CDR1 and CDR2: MNHEY, SMNVEV (reference sequence). The CDR3 totals 14 residues. CDR3 DNA: TGTGCCAGCAGTTCCGGGACAGGGTTGTACGAGCAGTACTTC. Amino acids: CASSSGTGLYEQYF.

The chain is built from TRBV6-4 and TRBJ2-1, with 7 positions matching TRBD2. Germline CDR1 MRHNA, CDR2 SNTAGT. After removal of 6 bases from V and 4 bases from J, the junction contained 6 bases not matched to a gene. CDR3 length: 14 residues. In nucleotides, the CDR3 is TGTGCCAGCAGCCGACTAGCAGGATACAATGAGCAGTTCTTC. Translated, it gives CASSRLAGYNEQFF.

A single count supports this clone. The chain carries TRBV7-2 and TRBJ2-2; maybe TRBD1 (5 bases). Deletions cut 0 bases from V and 4 bases from J, with 9 bases between. The germline gives CDR1 SGHTA, CDR2 FQGNSA. This CDR3 has 15 residues. The CDR3 loop reads CASSLAQGGTGELFF. CDR3 nucleotide sequence: TGTGCCAGCAGCTTAGCGCAGGGTGGCACCGGGGAGCTGTTTTTT.

The rearrangement links TRBV19 to TRBJ2-2; TRBD2 agrees at 12 bases. The germline gives CDR1 LNHDA, CDR2 SQIVND (reference sequence). Germline trimming cut 5 bases from V and 0 bases from J; bases unmatched to any gene: 13. CDR3 length: 20 amino acids. The CDR3 loop reads CASSLGLAGFGSSNTGELFF. The DNA of the CDR3 is TGTGCCAGTAGTCTTGGACTAGCGGGGTTTGGTTCGTCGAACACCGGGGAGCTGTTTTTT.

This clone showed up just once. The rearrangement links TRBV16 to TRBJ1-1; tentatively, D is TRBD1 (5 bases). V was clipped by 0 bases and J by 4 bases, with 9 bases between them. The CDR3 loop spans 14 amino acids. Germline lookup yields CDR1 KGHSY and CDR2 FQNENV. CDR3 loop: CASSQSSGSTEAFF. CDR3 in DNA: TGTGCCAGCAGCCAATCATCAGGGTCCACTGAAGCTTTCTTT.

The chain uses TRBV5-5 and TRBJ2-7; the D gene is possibly TRBD2 (6 bases). With 0 bases removed from V and 0 bases from J, the gap between germline ends came to 16 bases. This CDR3 region has 17 residues. Per germline, CDR1 SGHKS and CDR2 YYEKEE (reference sequence). The CDR3 here is CASSLDGGLPSSYEQYF. The CDR3 DNA is TGTGCCAGCAGCTTGGACGGAGGACTACCAAGCTCCTACGAGCAGTACTTC.

The gene calls are TRBV19 and TRBJ2-1, with 15 bases matching TRBD2. V trimming: 5 bases; J trimming: 4 bases; junction bases outside the gene matches: 9. Germline CDR1 reads LNHDA; CDR2 reads SQIVND (reference sequence). CDR3 length: 18 amino acids. Here the CDR3 reads CASSGGGLAGGTYNEQFF. The CDR3 bases are TGTGCCAGTAGTGGGGGGGGACTAGCGGGAGGAACATACAATGAGCAGTTCTTC.

J is TRBJ1-4 and V is TRBV6-1; D might be TRBD1 (5 bases). From germline, CDR1 is MNHNS and CDR2 SASEGT. V lost 1 base, J lost 0 bases, and 6 bases lay in between. CDR3 size: 15 residues. Here the CDR3 reads CASSEGRATNEKLFF. CDR3 nucleotide sequence: TGTGCCAGCAGTGAAGGCAGGGCAACTAATGAAAAACTGTTTTTT.